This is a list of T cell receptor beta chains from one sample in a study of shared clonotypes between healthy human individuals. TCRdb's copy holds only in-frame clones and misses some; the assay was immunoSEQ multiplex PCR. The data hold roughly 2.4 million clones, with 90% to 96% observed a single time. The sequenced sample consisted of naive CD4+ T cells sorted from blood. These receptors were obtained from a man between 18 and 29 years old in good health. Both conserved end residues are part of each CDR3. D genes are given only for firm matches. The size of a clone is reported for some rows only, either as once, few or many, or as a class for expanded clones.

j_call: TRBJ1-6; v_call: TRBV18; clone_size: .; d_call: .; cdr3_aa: CASSPGASYNSPLHF; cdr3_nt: TGTGCCAGCTCCCCCGGAGCGTCATATAATTCACCCCTCCACTTT
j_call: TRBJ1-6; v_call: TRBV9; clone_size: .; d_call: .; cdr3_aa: CASSVEGSNNSPLHF; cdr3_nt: TGTGCCAGCAGCGTCGAGGGGTCAAATAATTCACCCCTCCACTTT
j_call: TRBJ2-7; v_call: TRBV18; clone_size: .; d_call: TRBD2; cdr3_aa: CASSPQAGADEQYF; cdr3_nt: TGTGCCAGCTCACCCCAAGCGGGGGCGGACGAGCAGTACTTC
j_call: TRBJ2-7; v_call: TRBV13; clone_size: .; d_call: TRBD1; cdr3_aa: CASSRGQGAREQYF; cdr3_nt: TGTGCCAGCAGCCGCGGACAGGGGGCGAGGGAGCAGTACTTC
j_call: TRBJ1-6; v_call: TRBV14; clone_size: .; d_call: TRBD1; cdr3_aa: CASSHGQGDNSPLHF; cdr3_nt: TGTGCCAGCAGCCACGGACAGGGGGATAATTCACCCCTCCACTTT
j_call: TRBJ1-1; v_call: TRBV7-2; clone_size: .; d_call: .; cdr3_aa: CASSLGGSAEAFF; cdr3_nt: TGTGCCAGCAGCTTAGGTGGCAGCGCTGAAGCTTTCTTT
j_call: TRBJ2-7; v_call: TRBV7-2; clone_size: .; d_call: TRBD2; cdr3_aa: CASSLDRLARTYEQYF; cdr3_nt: TGTGCCAGCAGCTTAGATCGACTAGCTCGTACCTACGAGCAGTACTTC
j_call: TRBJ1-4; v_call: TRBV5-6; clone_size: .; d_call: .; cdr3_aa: CASSLLLVGGEKLFF; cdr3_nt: TGTGCCAGCAGCTTATTACTAGTAGGAGGAGAAAAACTGTTTTTT
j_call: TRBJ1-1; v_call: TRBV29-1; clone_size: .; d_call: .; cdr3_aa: CSVEAVSTEAFF; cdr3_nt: TGCAGCGTTGAAGCCGTAAGCACTGAAGCTTTCTTT
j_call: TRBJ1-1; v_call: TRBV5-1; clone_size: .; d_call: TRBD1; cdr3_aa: CASSLVDRDLTEAFF; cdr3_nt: TGCGCCAGCAGCTTGGTCGACAGGGATCTCACTGAAGCTTTCTTT
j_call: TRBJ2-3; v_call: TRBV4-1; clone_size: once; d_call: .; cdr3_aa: CASSQPGAVTDTQYF; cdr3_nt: TGCGCCAGCAGCCAACCGGGGGCTGTCACAGATACGCAGTATTTT
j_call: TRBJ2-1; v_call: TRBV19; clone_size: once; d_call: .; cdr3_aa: CASSIVDYEQFF; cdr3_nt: TGTGCCAGTAGTATAGTGGACTATGAGCAGTTCTTC
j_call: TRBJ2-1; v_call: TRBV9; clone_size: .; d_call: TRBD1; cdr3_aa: CASSEAGQGFNEQFF; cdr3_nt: TGTGCCAGCAGCGAAGCGGGACAGGGGTTCAATGAGCAGTTCTTC
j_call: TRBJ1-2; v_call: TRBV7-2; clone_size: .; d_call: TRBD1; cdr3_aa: CASSSRTGGVYGYTF; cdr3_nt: TGTGCCAGCAGCTCCCGGACAGGGGGCGTTTATGGCTACACCTTC
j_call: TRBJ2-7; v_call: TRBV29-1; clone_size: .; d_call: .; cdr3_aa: CSVEDLSREQYF; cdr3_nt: TGCAGCGTTGAAGATCTGAGCCGCGAGCAGTACTTC
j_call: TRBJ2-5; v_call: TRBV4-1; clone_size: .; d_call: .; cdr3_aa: CASSQVARGGGQETQYF; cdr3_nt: TGCGCCAGCAGCCAAGTCGCACGCGGGGGCGGCCAAGAGACCCAGTACTTC
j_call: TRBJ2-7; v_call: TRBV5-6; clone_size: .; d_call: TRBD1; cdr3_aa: CASSWSQTGEQYF; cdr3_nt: TGTGCCAGCAGCTGGTCTCAGACAGGGGAGCAGTACTTC
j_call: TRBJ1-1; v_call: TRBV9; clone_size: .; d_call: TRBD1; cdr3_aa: CASSPWTGPMNTEAFF; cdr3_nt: TGTGCCAGCAGCCCATGGACAGGCCCCATGAACACTGAAGCTTTCTTT
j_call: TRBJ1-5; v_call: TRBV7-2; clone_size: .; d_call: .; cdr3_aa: CASSLGPGAQPQHF; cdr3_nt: TGTGCCAGCAGCTTAGGTCCTGGAGCCCAGCCCCAGCATTTT
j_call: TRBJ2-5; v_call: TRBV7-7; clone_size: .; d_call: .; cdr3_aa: CASSPLGGTTETQYF; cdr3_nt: TGTGCTAGCAGCCCACTGGGGGGTACTACCGAGACCCAGTACTTC
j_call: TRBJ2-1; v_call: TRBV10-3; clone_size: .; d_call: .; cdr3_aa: CAITVGADSYNEQFF; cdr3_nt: TGTGCCATCACCGTCGGGGCGGACTCCTACAATGAGCAGTTCTTC
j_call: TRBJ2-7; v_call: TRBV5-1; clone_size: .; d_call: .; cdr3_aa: CASSLSGGGSLEQYF; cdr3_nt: TGCGCCAGCAGCTTGTCAGGAGGGGGCTCTCTCGAGCAGTACTTC
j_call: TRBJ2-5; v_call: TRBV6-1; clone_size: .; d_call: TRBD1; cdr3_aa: CASRRTGMETQYF; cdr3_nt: TGTGCCAGCAGAAGGACAGGGATGGAGACCCAGTACTTC
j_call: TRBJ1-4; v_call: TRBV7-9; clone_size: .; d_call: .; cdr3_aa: CASSQSEKLFF; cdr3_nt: TGTGCCAGCAGCCAGAGTGAAAAACTGTTTTTT
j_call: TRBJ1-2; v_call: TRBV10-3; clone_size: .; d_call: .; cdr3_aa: CAISNWASDYGYTF; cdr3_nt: TGTGCCATCAGTAACTGGGCCTCAGACTATGGCTACACCTTC
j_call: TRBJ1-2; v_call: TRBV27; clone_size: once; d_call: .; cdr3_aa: CASSLEPGENYGYTF; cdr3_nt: TGTGCCAGCAGTTTGGAGCCGGGAGAAAACTATGGCTACACCTTC
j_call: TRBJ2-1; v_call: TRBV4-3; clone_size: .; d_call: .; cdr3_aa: CASSQEGLNEQFF; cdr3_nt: TGCGCCAGCAGCCAAGAGGGGCTTAATGAGCAGTTCTTC
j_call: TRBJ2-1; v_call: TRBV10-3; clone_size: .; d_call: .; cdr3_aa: CAISEPGYEQFF; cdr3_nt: TGTGCCATCAGTGAGCCTGGTTATGAGCAGTTCTTC
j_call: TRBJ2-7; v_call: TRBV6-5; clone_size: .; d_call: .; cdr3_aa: CASSPPLRGQEQYF; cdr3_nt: TGTGCCAGCAGTCCCCCCCTGAGAGGGCAAGAGCAGTACTTC
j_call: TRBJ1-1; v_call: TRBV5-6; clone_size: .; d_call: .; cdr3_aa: CASSLLDLGMNTEAFF; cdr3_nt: TGTGCCAGCAGCTTGTTAGACCTGGGGATGAACACTGAAGCTTTCTTT
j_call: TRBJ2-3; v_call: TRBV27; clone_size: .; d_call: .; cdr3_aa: CASRPDRHSTDTQYF; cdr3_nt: TGTGCCAGCAGACCTGACAGGCATAGCACAGATACGCAGTATTTT
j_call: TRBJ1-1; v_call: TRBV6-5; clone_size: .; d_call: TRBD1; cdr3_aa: CASRGQGVSEAFF; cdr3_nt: TGTGCCAGCAGGGGACAGGGGGTCTCTGAAGCTTTCTTT
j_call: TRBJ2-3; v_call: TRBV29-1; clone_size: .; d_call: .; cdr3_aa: CSVLGARDNPSTDTQYF; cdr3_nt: TGCAGCGTTTTAGGGGCGCGAGACAACCCTAGCACAGATACGCAGTATTTT
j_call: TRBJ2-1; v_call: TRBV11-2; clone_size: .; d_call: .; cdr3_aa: CASSLDQVASYNEQFF; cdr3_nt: TGTGCCAGCAGCTTAGATCAGGTAGCCTCCTACAATGAGCAGTTCTTC
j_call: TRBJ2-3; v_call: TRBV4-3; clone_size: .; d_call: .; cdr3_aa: CASSQDSVDTQYF; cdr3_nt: TGCGCCAGCAGCCAAGATTCGGTAGATACGCAGTATTTT
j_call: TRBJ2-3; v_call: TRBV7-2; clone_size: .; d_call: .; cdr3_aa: CASSFSTTSTDTQYF; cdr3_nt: TGTGCCTCCAGCTTCAGCACAACAAGCACAGATACGCAGTATTTT
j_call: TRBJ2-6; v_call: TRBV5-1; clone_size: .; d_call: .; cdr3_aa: CASSGDGLSGANVLTF; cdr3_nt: TGCGCCAGCAGCGGGGACGGACTCTCTGGGGCCAACGTCCTGACTTTC
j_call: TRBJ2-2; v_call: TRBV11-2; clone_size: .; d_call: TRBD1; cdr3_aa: CASSLAGTGAGELFF; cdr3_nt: TGTGCCAGCAGCTTAGCCGGGACAGGGGCCGGGGAGCTGTTTTTT
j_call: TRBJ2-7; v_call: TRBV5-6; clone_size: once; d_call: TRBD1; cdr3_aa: CASSITGVVYEQYF; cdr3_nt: TGTGCCAGCAGCATCACAGGGGTGGTCTACGAGCAGTACTTC
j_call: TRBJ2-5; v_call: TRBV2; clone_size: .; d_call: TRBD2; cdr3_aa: CASSDTSAQETQYF; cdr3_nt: TGTGCCAGCAGTGACACTAGCGCACAAGAGACCCAGTACTTC
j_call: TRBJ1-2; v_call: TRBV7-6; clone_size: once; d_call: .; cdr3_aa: CASSLGPGRSNYGYTF; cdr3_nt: TGTGCCAGCAGCTTAGGTCCAGGGCGGAGTAACTATGGCTACACCTTC
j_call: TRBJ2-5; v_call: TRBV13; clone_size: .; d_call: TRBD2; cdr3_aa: CASSLYSAGVQETQYF; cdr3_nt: TGTGCCAGCAGCTTATACTCAGCGGGAGTTCAGGAGACCCAGTACTTC
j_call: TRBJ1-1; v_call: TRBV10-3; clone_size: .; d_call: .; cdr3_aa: CAISELGSEAFF; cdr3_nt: TGTGCCATCAGTGAGTTGGGCTCTGAAGCTTTCTTT
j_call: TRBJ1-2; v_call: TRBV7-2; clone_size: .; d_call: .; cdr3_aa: CASSLIGGPGYGYTF; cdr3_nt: TGTGCCAGCAGCTTAATCGGGGGTCCTGGCTATGGCTACACCTTC
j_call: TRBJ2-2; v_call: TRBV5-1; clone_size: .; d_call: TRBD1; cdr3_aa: CASSTGQGDTGELFF; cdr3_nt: TGCGCCAGCAGCACCGGACAGGGTGACACCGGGGAGCTGTTTTTT
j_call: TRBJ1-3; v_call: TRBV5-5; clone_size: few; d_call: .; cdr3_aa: CASRPNGNTIYF; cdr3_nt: TGTGCCAGCAGACCAAATGGAAACACCATATATTTT
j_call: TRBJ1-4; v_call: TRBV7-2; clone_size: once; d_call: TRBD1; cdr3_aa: CASSLSGTANEKLFF; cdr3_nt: TGTGCCAGCAGCTTATCGGGGACAGCTAATGAAAAACTGTTTTTT